A single sample gave rise to the 14 T cell receptor beta chains below, sequenced in a study of molecular identifiers for immune sequencing clone quantification. A single record per CDR3 protein comes from TCRdb applying MiXCR to the PCR reads. The sample yields about 640,000 distinct CDR3 sequences, just under 20% seen once. Sequencing was performed on naive CD8+ T cells from blood, with Jurkat cell RNA spiked in. Documented subset: FACS-sorted CD8+CD4-CCR7+CD45RA+ naive T cells. The source of these receptors is a human donor in good health. Some libraries in this study had Jurkat cell RNA spiked in.

This clonotype was counted many times. CDR3 nucleotide sequence: TGTGCCAGCAGCTTGGTTCCGGGGATGAACGGGGAGCTGTTTTTT. Protein: CASSLVPGMNGELFF. The rearrangement uses TRBV5-4 and TRBJ2-2; perhaps TRBD2 as D (5 bases). The CDR3 sequence is 15 residues long. V lost 0 bases, J lost 7 bases, and 13 bases lay in between. Germline loops: CDR1 SGHNT, CDR2 YYREEE (reference sequence).

The chain is built from TRBV3-2 and TRBJ2-4; the table's D gene call, TRBD1, was not cross checked with the DNA. TRBV3-2 is noted as a pseudogene. This CDR3 comprises 18 residues. The CDR3 DNA reads as TGTGCCAGCAGCCAAGGGGCTACAGGGAAAGGGGCCAAAAACATTCAGTACTTC. This translates into CASSQGATGKGAKNIQYF.

This clonotype was recorded a few times. The chain recombines TRBV5-8 with TRBJ2-3, with 7 nucleotides matching TRBD2. The germline CDR1 and CDR2 sequences are SGHTS and YDEGEE. V trimming: 9 bases; J trimming: 0 bases; junction bases outside the gene matches: 4. CDR3 length: 13 amino acids. CDR3: CATWDYSTDTQYF. CDR3 nucleotide sequence: TGTGCCACCTGGGACTACAGCACAGATACGCAGTATTTT.

The rearrangement joins TRBV14 to TRBJ1-3, with unresolved D. Per germline, CDR1 SGHDN and CDR2 FVKESK. Deletions cut 2 bases from V and 0 bases from J, with 11 bases between. The CDR3 length is 16 residues. CDR3 amino acids: CASSQTGWVSGNTIYF. CDR3 sequence (DNA): TGTGCCAGCAGCCAAACTGGATGGGTCTCTGGAAACACCATATATTTT.

As to this clonotype: Germline and junction disagree at one end, which may indicate a read error. The CDR3 bases are TGTGCTAGCAGCTTAGAAGCGGGAGTAAGCTGGGAGACCCAGTACTTC. This sequence encodes CASSLEAGVSWETQYF. The chain couples TRBV7-7 to TRBJ2-5; TRBD2 matches at 8 bases. Germline V lookup: CDR1 SSHAT, CDR2 FNYEAQ (reference sequence). This CDR3 is built from 16 residues.

This clonotype has ten or more counts. This sequence joins TRBV7-9 and TRBJ2-2; no firm D call. The CDR3 spans 15 residues. Germline V gene data show CDR1 as SEHNR and CDR2 as FQNEAQ (reference sequence). Trimming stripped 5 bases from V and 0 bases from J, with 10 bases between. CDR3 protein: CASSPGPANTGELFF. The DNA for the CDR3 is TGTGCCAGCAGCCCCGGACCAGCGAACACCGGGGAGCTGTTTTTT.

This clonotype was seen ten or more times. The V and J genes are TRBV7-6 and TRBJ2-7; possibly TRBD1 for D (6 bases). This CDR3 has 14 residues. The V gene lost 6 bases and the J gene lost 3 bases, with 15 bases spanning the gap. Germline V gene sequence: CDR1 SGHVS, CDR2 FNYEAQ. The CDR3 reads CASSLYMDSYEQYF. As DNA, the CDR3 is TGTGCCAGCAGTTTATATATGGACAGCTACGAGCAGTACTTC.

CDR3 protein: CASSQDQVNYRLSGRNEQFF. As DNA, the CDR3 is TGCGCCAGCAGCCAAGATCAGGTCAACTATAGACTAAGCGGGAGGAATGAGCAGTTCTTC. The chain links TRBV4-3 to TRBJ2-1; 9 bases are shared with TRBD2. CDR1 is LGHNA and CDR2 is YSLEER in the germline V gene. V lost 0 bases to trimming and J lost 7 bases; unmatched junction nucleotides: 19. The CDR3 sequence is 20 residues long.

The gene calls are TRBV27 and TRBJ2-7, with a weak D call TRBD2 (7 bases). This CDR3 region has 14 residues. Trimming removed 5 bases from V and 5 bases from J, with 16 bases in between. The V gene's germline CDR1 is MNHEY and CDR2 SMNVEV (reference sequence). This chain's CDR3 is CASSLRGRGNEQYF. CDR3 nucleotides: TGTGCCAGCAGTCTTCGGGGGAGGGGGAACGAGCAGTACTTC.

As to this clonotype: One end of the junction is discordant with germline, which a read error may explain. The chain has TRBV5-3 and TRBJ2-1; D call uncertain. TRBV5-3 is annotated as an ORF whose role is uncertain. The CDR3 has 16 residues. This CDR3 is CASSSRFVSDDNEQFF. The CDR3 nucleotides read TGTGCCAGCAGCTCCAGGTTCGTTTCGGATGACAATGAGCAGTTCTTC.

This clonotype was observed a handful of times. This sequence joins TRBV14 and TRBJ2-1; D possibly corresponds to TRBD1 (6 bases). The germline V and J ends were trimmed by 4 bases and 8 bases, with 12 bases remaining between them. CDR1 and CDR2 from the germline V gene are SGHDN and FVKESK. This CDR3 has 13 residues. The CDR3 reads CASSPGTLHEQFF. CDR3 sequence (DNA): TGTGCCAGCAGCCCCGGGACACTCCATGAGCAGTTCTTC.

Remarks on this clonotype: A much larger clone lies one base from this, so it may be a read error. The CDR3 does not end in the conserved phenylalanine or tryptophan, so this is likely a read error. The rearrangement uses TRBV12-3 or TRBV12-4 and TRBJ2-3; D unresolved. This CDR3 comprises 13 residues. V was shortened by 2 bases and J by 6 bases, with 9 bases between the two germline ends. The CDR3, as DNA: TGTGCCAGCAGTTTACAAAATGGGGATACGCAGTATCTT. It encodes CASSLQNGDTQYL.

This clonotype showed up many times. This chain links TRBV27 with TRBJ2-6; 9 bases are shared with TRBD2. Per the germline V gene, CDR1 is MNHEY and CDR2 is SMNVEV (reference sequence). Trimming at V came to 1 base and at J to 2 bases, leaving 6 bases not matched to a gene. This CDR3 is built from 18 residues. Here the CDR3 DNA reads TGTGCCAGCAGTTTATGGGCGGGAGGGCCGACTGGGGCCAACGTCCTGACTTTC. It encodes CASSLWAGGPTGANVLTF.

This clonotype occurred a few times. The V call is TRBV3-2, the J call TRBJ2-1; the table gives TRBD2 as D, unverified against the DNA. TRBV3-2 is a listed pseudogene. The CDR3 consists of 15 residues. This CDR3 reads CASSPGLARGDEQFF. Written as DNA, the CDR3 is TGTGCCAGCAGCCCCGGACTAGCCCGAGGGGATGAGCAGTTCTTC.